These 19 T cell receptor beta chains came from one sample sequenced in a study of technical replicates of blood from a few donors. Libraries were prepared by immunoSEQ multiplex PCR; TCRdb keeps only in-frame clonotypes and omits some of them. The profile covers roughly 13,000 clones, with around 95% appearing a single time and around 7% taken by the ten largest. Sequencing used PBMCs. The source of these receptors is a human donor in good health.

CDR3 protein: CASSESGTGSYEQYF. The CDR3 DNA sequence: TGCGCCAGCAGTGAGTCTGGGACAGGGAGCTACGAGCAGTACTTC. The gene calls are TRBV10-1 and TRBJ2-7; 9 bases line up with TRBD1. Losses at the gene ends were 0 bases for V and 3 bases for J; bases not matched to a gene: 3. The CDR3 is 15 residues long. Germline V gene sequence: CDR1 WNHNN, CDR2 SYGVQD (reference sequence).

The gene calls are TRBV18 and TRBJ1-1; D might be TRBD1 (6 bases). The CDR3 spans 16 residues. Trimming took 0 bases from V and 4 from J, leaving 15 bases between them. Germline V lookup: CDR1 KGHSH, CDR2 LQKENI. The CDR3 spells CASSPPRKGETTEAFF. The CDR3 DNA sequence: TGTGCCAGCTCACCACCCAGAAAGGGGGAAACCACTGAAGCTTTCTTT.

V usage is TRBV5-1 and J usage is TRBJ2-5, with 9 bases aligning to TRBD2. Per germline, CDR1 SGHRS and CDR2 YFSETQ. The CDR3 length is 13 residues. Germline trimming cut 4 bases from V and 5 bases from J; bases unmatched to any gene: 3. The CDR3 coding sequence is TGCGCCAGCAGCCTAGCGGGATACGAGACCCAGTACTTC. The encoded protein is CASSLAGYETQYF. Using reference TRBV5-1 and TRBJ2-5 for the parts outside the CDR3, the full variable domain is KAGVTQTPRYLIKTRGQQVTLSCSPISGHRSVSWYQQTPGQGLQFLFEYFSETQRNKGNFPGRFSGRQFSNSRSEMNVSTLELGDSALYLCASSLAGYETQYFGPGTRLLVL.

V and J are TRBV27 and TRBJ2-3; 10 bases map to TRBD2. The length of the CDR3 is 14 residues. Per the germline V gene, CDR1 is MNHEY and CDR2 is SMNVEV (reference sequence). V lost 2 bases to trimming and J lost 4 bases; unmatched junction nucleotides: 0. CDR3 nucleotides: TGTGCCAGCAGTTTACTAGCGGGAGCAGATACGCAGTATTTT. Amino acids: CASSLLAGADTQYF.

V is TRBV7-7 and J is TRBJ2-3, with D possibly TRBD2 on 6 matching bases. The CDR3 extends over 16 amino acids. V gave up 5 bases and J gave up 2 bases, with 17 bases separating them. Per germline, CDR1 SSHAT and CDR2 FNYEAQ (reference sequence). The CDR3 nucleotides are TGTGCCAGCAGCGCAGCCCGGGGGTCCCTCACAGATACGCAGTATTTT. Translating it yields CASSAARGSLTDTQYF.

V usage is TRBV7-8 and J usage is TRBJ2-1, with D tentatively TRBD2 (5 bases). The ends were cut back, 1 base at V and 4 bases at J, with 11 bases in the middle. The germline V gene encodes CDR1 SGHVS and CDR2 FQNEAQ. The CDR3 extends over 15 amino acids. CDR3 amino acids: CASSLGGQIYNEQFF. CDR3 bases: TGTGCCAGCAGCTTAGGAGGGCAGATTTACAATGAGCAGTTCTTC.

The V and J genes are TRBV10-2 and TRBJ1-5; D uncertain. V was trimmed by 5 bases and J by 4 bases, leaving 6 bases between them. This CDR3 is 12 amino acids long. Germline-derived CDR1 and CDR2 are WSHSY and SAAADI. CDR3 DNA: TGCGCCAGCAGTATCACAAATCAGCCCCAGCATTTT. Residues: CASSITNQPQHF.

V is TRBV11-2 and J is TRBJ1-2, with a possible D match to TRBD1 (6 bases). CDR1 and CDR2 from the germline V gene are SGHAT and FQNNGV. Trimming removed 4 bases from V and 2 bases from J, with 8 bases in between. The CDR3 consists of 13 residues. CDR3 nucleotides: TGTGCCAGCAGCTCGGACAGCAACTATGGCTACACCTTC. This translates into CASSSDSNYGYTF.

The chain joins TRBV4-1 to TRBJ2-7; D ambiguous. Between the trimmed V and J ends, which lost 3 bases and 3 bases, there was a span of 12 bases. Per germline, CDR1 MGHRA and CDR2 YSYEKL. This CDR3 comprises 14 residues. The CDR3 sequence is CASSQASQDYEQYF. CDR3 nucleotides: TGCGCCAGCAGCCAGGCGAGCCAGGACTACGAGCAGTACTTC.

The CDR3 protein is CASSITYEQYF. The CDR3 DNA reads as TGTGCCAGCAGCATAACCTACGAGCAGTACTTC. The rearrangement links TRBV7-7 to TRBJ2-7, with unresolved D. The CDR3 extends over 11 amino acids. Germline V gene data show CDR1 as SSHAT and CDR2 as FNYEAQ (reference sequence). Trimming left V 5 bases short and J 2 bases short, with 4 bases between.

CDR3 coding DNA: TGTGCCAGCAGGGGACAGGGGGCGTGGGACATTCAGTACTTC. This sequence encodes CASRGQGAWDIQYF. The rearrangement links TRBV6-5 to TRBJ2-4; the match to TRBD1 covers 12 bases. Germline CDR1 reads MNHEY; CDR2 reads SVGAGI. The length of the CDR3 is 14 residues. Trimming removed 6 bases from V and 8 bases from J; junction bases left unmatched: 5.

This chain connects TRBV7-8 to TRBJ1-1; no reliable D call. This CDR3 spans 14 amino acids. V was shortened by 1 base and J by 1 base, with 7 bases between the two germline ends. Germline CDR1 and CDR2: SGHVS and FQNEAQ. The CDR3 nucleotides read TGTGCCAGCAGCTTAGGTCGGGGGAACACTGAAGCTTTCTTT. Its protein is CASSLGRGNTEAFF.

The CDR3 DNA is TGTGCCAGCAGTTCTGCCCAGGGTGATCAGCCCCAGCATTTT. Encoded protein: CASSSAQGDQPQHF. The chain links TRBV6-5 to TRBJ1-5, with D maybe TRBD1 (5 bases). The CDR3 contains 14 residues. V shed 4 bases and J shed 5 bases, with 12 bases lying between them. Germline loops: CDR1 MNHEY, CDR2 SVGAGI.

The CDR3 sequence is CASSSGTLNEQFF. In nucleotides, the CDR3 is TGTGCCAGCAGTTCCGGGACTCTCAATGAGCAGTTCTTC. The chain links TRBV7-9 to TRBJ2-1; weak D call: TRBD2 (6 bases). Trimming removed 6 bases at V and 6 bases at J, with 12 bases between. The CDR3 has 13 amino acids. Germline V lookup: CDR1 SEHNR, CDR2 FQNEAQ (reference sequence).

The chain recombines TRBV29-1 with TRBJ2-2; D perhaps matches TRBD2 (7 bases). Deletions cut 7 bases from V and 4 bases from J, with 19 bases between. Germline V gene data show CDR1 as SQVTM and CDR2 as ANQGSEA. CDR3 length equals 15 residues. The CDR3 DNA sequence: TGCAGCGGCTGGGGGGGGGCCTCGGGCACCGGGGAGCTGTTTTTT. It codes for CSGWGGASGTGELFF.

V and J are TRBV4-1 and TRBJ2-3; TRBD2 matches at 8 bases. Germline V gene data show CDR1 as MGHRA and CDR2 as YSYEKL. V was pared by 0 bases and J by 6 bases, with 11 bases of the junction left unmatched. The CDR3 is 17 residues long. The CDR3 spells CASSQDWREASGDTQYF. CDR3 DNA: TGCGCCAGCAGCCAAGATTGGCGGGAGGCCTCGGGGGATACGCAGTATTTT.

J is TRBJ2-5 and V is TRBV7-8, with D possibly TRBD1 on 5 matching bases. V shed 1 base and J shed 6 bases, with 12 bases lying between them. The CDR3 length is 14 residues. In germline, CDR1 is SGHVS, CDR2 FQNEAQ. The CDR3 protein is CASSLGRTDKTQYF. DNA of the CDR3: TGTGCCAGCAGCTTAGGACGGACGGACAAGACCCAGTACTTC. The variable domain in full, with the rest retrieved from reference TRBV7-8 and TRBJ2-5, is GAGVSQSPRYKVAKRGQDVALRCDPISGHVSLFWYQQALGQGPEFLTYFQNEAQLDKSGLPSDRFFAERPEGSVSTLKIQRTQQEDSAVYLCASSLGRTDKTQYFGPGTRLLVL.

The chain links TRBV7-7 to TRBJ1-1, with 7 bases lining up with TRBD1. V was pared by 5 bases and J by 4 bases, with 4 bases of the junction left unmatched. The CDR3 contains 13 residues. CDR1 and CDR2 (germline): SSHAT, FNYEAQ (reference sequence). The CDR3, as DNA: TGTGCCAGCAGCAGGGGGCTTTCCACTGAAGCTTTCTTT. Amino acids: CASSRGLSTEAFF.

The gene calls are TRBV5-5 and TRBJ2-7, with D perhaps TRBD1 (6 bases). V lost 5 bases to trimming and J lost 2 bases, with 17 bases between them. The CDR3 consists of 15 residues. Looked up from germline, CDR1 is SGHKS and CDR2 is YYEKEE (reference sequence). CDR3 region: CASRQTGKGTYEQYF. DNA of the CDR3: TGTGCCAGCAGACAAACAGGGAAGGGGACCTACGAGCAGTACTTC.